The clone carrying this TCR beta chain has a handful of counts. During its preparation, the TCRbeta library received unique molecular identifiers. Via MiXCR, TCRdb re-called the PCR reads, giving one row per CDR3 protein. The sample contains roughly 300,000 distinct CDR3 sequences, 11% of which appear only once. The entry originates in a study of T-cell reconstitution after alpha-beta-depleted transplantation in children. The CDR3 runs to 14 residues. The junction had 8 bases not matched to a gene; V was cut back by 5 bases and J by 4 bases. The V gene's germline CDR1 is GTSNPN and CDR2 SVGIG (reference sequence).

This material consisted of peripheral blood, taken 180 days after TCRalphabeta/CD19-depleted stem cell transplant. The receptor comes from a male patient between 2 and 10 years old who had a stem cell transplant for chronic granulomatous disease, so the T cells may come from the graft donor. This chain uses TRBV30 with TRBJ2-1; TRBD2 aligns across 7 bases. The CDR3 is CAWLLYGRYNEQFF. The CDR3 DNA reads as TGTGCCTGGCTTCTGTACGGGAGGTACAATGAGCAGTTCTTC.